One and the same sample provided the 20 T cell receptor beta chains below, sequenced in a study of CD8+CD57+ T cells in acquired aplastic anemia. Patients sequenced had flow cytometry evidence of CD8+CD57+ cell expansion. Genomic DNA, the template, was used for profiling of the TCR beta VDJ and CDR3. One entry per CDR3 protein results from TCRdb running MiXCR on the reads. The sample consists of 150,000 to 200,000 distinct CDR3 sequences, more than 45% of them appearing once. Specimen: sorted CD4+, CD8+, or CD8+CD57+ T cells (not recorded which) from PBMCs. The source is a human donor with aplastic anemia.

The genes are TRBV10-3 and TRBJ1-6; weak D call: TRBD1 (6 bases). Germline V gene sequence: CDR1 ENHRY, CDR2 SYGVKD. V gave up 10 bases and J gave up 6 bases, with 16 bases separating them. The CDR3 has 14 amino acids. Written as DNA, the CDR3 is TGTGCCACCCACAGGGAGGGGGGTAATTCACCCCTCCACTTT. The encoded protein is CATHREGGNSPLHF.

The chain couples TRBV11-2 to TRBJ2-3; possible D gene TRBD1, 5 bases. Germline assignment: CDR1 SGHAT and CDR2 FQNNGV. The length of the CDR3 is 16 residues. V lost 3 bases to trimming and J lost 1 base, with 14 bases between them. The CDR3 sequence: CASSLTTVSGTDTQYF. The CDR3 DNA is TGTGCCAGCAGCTTGACGACAGTCTCTGGCACAGATACGCAGTATTTT.

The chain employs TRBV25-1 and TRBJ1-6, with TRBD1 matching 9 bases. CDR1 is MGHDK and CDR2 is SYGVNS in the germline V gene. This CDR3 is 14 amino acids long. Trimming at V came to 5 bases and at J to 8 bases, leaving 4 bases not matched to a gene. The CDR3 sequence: CASSPTGGHSPLHF. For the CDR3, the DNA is TGTGCCAGCAGTCCGACAGGGGGTCATTCACCCCTCCACTTT.

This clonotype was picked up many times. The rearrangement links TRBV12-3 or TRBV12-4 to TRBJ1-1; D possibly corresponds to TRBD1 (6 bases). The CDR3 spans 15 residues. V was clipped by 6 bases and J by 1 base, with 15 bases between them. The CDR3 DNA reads TGTGCCAGCAGGGACGGCAGGGGTTGGAACACTGAAGCTTTCTTT. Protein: CASRDGRGWNTEAFF.

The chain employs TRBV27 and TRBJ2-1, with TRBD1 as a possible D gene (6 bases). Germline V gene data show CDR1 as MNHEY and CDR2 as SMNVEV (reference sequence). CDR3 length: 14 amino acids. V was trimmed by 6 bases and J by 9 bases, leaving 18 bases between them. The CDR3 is CASSTNPRGSEQFF. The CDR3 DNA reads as TGTGCCAGCAGCACCAACCCGAGGGGGAGTGAGCAGTTCTTC.

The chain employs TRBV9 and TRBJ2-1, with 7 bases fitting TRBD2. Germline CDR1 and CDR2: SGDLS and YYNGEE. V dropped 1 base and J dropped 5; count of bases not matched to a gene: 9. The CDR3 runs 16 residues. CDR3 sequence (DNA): TGTGCCAGCAGCGTACGGGACTACGGCGGCAACAATGAGCAGTTCTTC. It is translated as CASSVRDYGGNNEQFF.

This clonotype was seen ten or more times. DNA of the CDR3: TGCAGTGCTAGAGATGAGACTTCTTCCTACGAGCAGTACTTC. As protein: CSARDETSSYEQYF. The chain employs TRBV20-1 and TRBJ2-7; no reliable D call. Germline-derived CDR1 and CDR2 are DFQATT and SNEGSKA (reference sequence). Trimming left V 0 bases short and J 1 base short, with 10 bases between. CDR3 length equals 14 residues.

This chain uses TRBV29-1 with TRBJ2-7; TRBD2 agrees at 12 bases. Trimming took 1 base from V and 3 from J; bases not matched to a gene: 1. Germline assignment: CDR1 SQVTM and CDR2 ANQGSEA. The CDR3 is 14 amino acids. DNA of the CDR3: TGCAGCGTTGAAGCTAGCGGGAGGGACTACGAGCAGTACTTC. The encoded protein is CSVEASGRDYEQYF.

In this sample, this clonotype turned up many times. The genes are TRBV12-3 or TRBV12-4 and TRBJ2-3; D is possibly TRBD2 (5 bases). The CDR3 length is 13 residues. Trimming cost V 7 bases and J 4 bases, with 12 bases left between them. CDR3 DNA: TGTGCCAGCAATCGGGGAACGGCAGATACGCAGTATTTT. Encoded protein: CASNRGTADTQYF.

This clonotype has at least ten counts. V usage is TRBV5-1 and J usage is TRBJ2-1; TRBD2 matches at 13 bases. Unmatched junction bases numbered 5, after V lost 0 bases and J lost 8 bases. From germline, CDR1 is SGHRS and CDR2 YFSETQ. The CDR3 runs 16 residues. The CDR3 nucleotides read TGCGCCAGCAGCTTGGGACTAGCGGGGGGAAGGGATGAGCAGTTCTTC. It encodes CASSLGLAGGRDEQFF.

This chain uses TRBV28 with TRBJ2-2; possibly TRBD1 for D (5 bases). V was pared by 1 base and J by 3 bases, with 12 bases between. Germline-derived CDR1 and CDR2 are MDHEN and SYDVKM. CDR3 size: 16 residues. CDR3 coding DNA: TGTGCCAGCAGTTTATTGGCAGGGTTGGACACCGGGGAGCTGTTTTTT. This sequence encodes CASSLLAGLDTGELFF.

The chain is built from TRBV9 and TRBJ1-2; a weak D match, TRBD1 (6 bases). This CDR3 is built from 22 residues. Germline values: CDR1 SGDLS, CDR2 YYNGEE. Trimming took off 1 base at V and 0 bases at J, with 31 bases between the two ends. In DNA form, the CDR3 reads TGTGCCAGCAGCGTAACATCGAGGTGGGCAGGACAGAGGGGAGCTCCTAACTATGGCTACACCTTC. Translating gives CASSVTSRWAGQRGAPNYGYTF.

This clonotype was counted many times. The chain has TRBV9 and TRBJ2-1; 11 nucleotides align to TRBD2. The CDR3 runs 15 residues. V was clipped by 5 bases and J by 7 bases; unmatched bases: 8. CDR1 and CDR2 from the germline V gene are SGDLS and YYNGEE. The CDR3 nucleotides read TGTGCCAGCAGTCCTCTAGCGGGAGGTTGGAATGAGCAGTTCTTC. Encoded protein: CASSPLAGGWNEQFF. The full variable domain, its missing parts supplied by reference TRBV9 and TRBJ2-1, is DSGVTQTPKHLITATGQRVTLRCSPRSGDLSVYWYQQSLDQGLQFLIQYYNGEERAKGNILERFSAQQFPDLHSELNLSSLELGDSALYFCASSPLAGGWNEQFFGPGTRLTVL.

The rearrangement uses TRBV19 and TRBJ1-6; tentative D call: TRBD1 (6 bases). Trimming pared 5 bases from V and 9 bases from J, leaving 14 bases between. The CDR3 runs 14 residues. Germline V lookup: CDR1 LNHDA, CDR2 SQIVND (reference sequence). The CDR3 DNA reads TGTGCCAGTAGTTCTCCCAGGGGACTTTCACCCCTCCACTTT. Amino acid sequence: CASSSPRGLSPLHF.

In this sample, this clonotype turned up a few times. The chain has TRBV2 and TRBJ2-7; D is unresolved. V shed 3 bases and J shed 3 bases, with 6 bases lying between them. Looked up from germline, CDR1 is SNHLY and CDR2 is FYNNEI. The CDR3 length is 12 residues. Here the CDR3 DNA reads TGTGCCAGCAGTGAGATGGGCTACGAGCAGTACTTC. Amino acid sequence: CASSEMGYEQYF.

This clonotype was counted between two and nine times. CDR3 residues: CSLGAVDTEAFF. Here the CDR3 DNA reads TGCAGCTTGGGGGCAGTGGACACTGAAGCTTTCTTT. This chain joins TRBV29-1 and TRBJ1-1, with TRBD1 as a possible D gene (6 bases). Germline CDR1 is SQVTM and CDR2 is ANQGSEA. The CDR3 has 12 residues. Trimming took 8 bases from V and 3 from J, leaving 13 bases between them.

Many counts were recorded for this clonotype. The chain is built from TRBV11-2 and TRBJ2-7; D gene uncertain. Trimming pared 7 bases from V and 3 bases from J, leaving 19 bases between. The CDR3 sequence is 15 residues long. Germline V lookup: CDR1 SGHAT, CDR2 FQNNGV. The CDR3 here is CASTQDRVPFYEQYF. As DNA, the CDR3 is TGTGCCAGCACCCAAGACCGGGTCCCATTCTACGAGCAGTACTTC.

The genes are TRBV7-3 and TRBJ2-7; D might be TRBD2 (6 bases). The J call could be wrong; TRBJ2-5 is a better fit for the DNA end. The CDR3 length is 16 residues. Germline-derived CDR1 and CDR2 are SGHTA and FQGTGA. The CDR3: CASSLGVGRGGETQYF. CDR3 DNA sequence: TGTGCCAGCAGCTTAGGGGTGGGACGAGGAGGGGAGACCCAGTACTTC.

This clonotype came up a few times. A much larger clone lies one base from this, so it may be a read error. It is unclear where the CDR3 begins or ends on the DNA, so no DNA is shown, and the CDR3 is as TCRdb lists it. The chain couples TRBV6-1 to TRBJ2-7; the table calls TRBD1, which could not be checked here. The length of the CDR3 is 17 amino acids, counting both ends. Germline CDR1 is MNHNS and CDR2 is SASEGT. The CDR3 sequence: CASISSGRGGGTYEQYF.

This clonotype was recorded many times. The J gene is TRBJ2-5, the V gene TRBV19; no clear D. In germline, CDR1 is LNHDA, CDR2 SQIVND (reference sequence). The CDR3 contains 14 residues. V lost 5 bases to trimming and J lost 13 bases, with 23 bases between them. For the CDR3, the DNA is TGTGCCAGTAGTTATTCCAGGACCTCGACCACGTGGTACTTC. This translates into CASSYSRTSTTWYF.